The clone carrying this TCR beta chain was found a few times. Antigen: not known. This specimen belongs to a study of cytomegalovirus exposure and HLA in healthy donors. Findings of the study overall: Previous analysis showed most TCR beta V segments were productive about 87% or about 30% of the time. Specific recognition of CMV antigens was confirmed in vitro for a few chains (all CMV-associated). At a 0.05 false discovery rate, a later analysis found some 18,000 TCR beta sequences to be associated with HLA alleles.

PCR primers comprised 60 Vbeta and 13 Jbeta primers. Profiling relied on immunoSEQ multiplex PCR, and the TCRdb table lists in-frame clones only, not all of them. Of about 170,000 clones listed, roughly 79% were seen once; the top ten hold about 0.93%. Germline V gene data show CDR1 as SGHRS and CDR2 as YFSETQ. V was clipped by 3 bases and J by 3 bases; unmatched bases: 2. This CDR3 spans 13 amino acids. Samples came from healthy bone marrow donors. This clonotype was obtained from a woman between 50 and 59 years old in good health and CMV-seropositive. Sequencing used PBMCs. The gene calls are TRBV5-1 and TRBJ1-1, with 7 bases aligning to TRBD1. CDR3 sequence reads: CASSSTGDTEAFF. The CDR3 DNA reads as TGCGCCAGCAGCTCCACAGGGGACACTGAAGCTTTCTTT.